This is a list of T cell receptor beta chains from one sample in a study of T cell changes during pregnancy in multiple sclerosis. TCRdb's table, derived via immunoSEQ multiplex PCR, lists solely in-frame clones and lacks some. The sample shows fewer than 30,000 clones, around nine tenths of them seen only once. Here the sequenced sample was CD8+ T cells from peripheral blood mononuclear cells, taken before pregnancy. The receptors derive from a female donor with multiple sclerosis, enrolled in a pregnancy study. Each CDR3 is given with its conserved first and last residue. A D gene is named only where the DNA matches it firmly. Clone size, where shown, is once, few, many, or a class for clones that have expanded.

size: NA; D: NA; V: TRBV7-9; J: TRBJ2-5; CDR3: CASSRTGSRETQYF; DNA: TGTGCCAGCAGCCGAACGGGGTCGCGAGAGACCCAGTACTTC
size: NA; D: TRBD2; V: TRBV4-1; J: TRBJ2-3; CDR3: CASSLRSSGSTDTQYF; DNA: TGCGCCAGCAGCCTCCGTTCTAGCGGGAGTACAGATACGCAGTATTTT
size: NA; D: TRBD1; V: TRBV7-9; J: TRBJ2-6; CDR3: CASSSGQGASGANVLTF; DNA: TGTGCCAGCAGCTCGGGACAGGGGGCCTCTGGGGCCAACGTCCTGACTTTC
size: NA; D: TRBD2; V: TRBV4-2; J: TRBJ2-7; CDR3: CASSQAPGTSGVGEQYF; DNA: TGTGCCAGCAGCCAAGCCCCCGGGACTAGCGGGGTAGGGGAGCAGTACTTC
size: NA; D: NA; V: TRBV13; J: TRBJ2-5; CDR3: CASSYQGLETQYF; DNA: TGTGCCAGCAGTTATCAGGGGTTGGAGACCCAGTACTTC
size: NA; D: NA; V: TRBV5-4; J: TRBJ1-1; CDR3: CASTSRATEAFF; DNA: TGTGCCAGCACCTCGCGAGCCACTGAAGCTTTCTTT
size: NA; D: TRBD1; V: TRBV19; J: TRBJ1-5; CDR3: CASGDRGGRIWNQPQHF; DNA: TGTGCCAGTGGCGACAGGGGAGGACGTATTTGGAATCAGCCCCAGCATTTT
size: NA; D: TRBD1; V: TRBV28; J: TRBJ2-7; CDR3: CASSSPGTGGSHSYEQYF; DNA: TGTGCCAGCAGTTCTCCCGGGACAGGGGGCTCCCACTCCTACGAGCAGTACTTC
size: NA; D: TRBD1; V: TRBV14; J: TRBJ2-1; CDR3: CASSQPGGDYNEQFF; DNA: TGTGCCAGCAGCCAGCCAGGGGGTGACTACAATGAGCAGTTCTTC
size: NA; D: NA; V: TRBV10-3; J: TRBJ2-5; CDR3: CAISEVGRETQYF; DNA: TGTGCCATCAGTGAAGTGGGCAGGGAGACCCAGTACTTC
size: NA; D: NA; V: TRBV13; J: TRBJ2-7; CDR3: CASSPGFALDEQYF; DNA: TGTGCCAGCAGCCCGGGATTCGCGTTGGACGAGCAGTACTTC
size: NA; D: TRBD1; V: TRBV2; J: TRBJ1-1; CDR3: CASSEDRGLDTEAFF; DNA: TGTGCCAGCAGTGAGGACAGGGGGCTGGACACTGAAGCTTTCTTT
size: NA; D: TRBD2; V: TRBV2; J: TRBJ2-3; CDR3: CASTSRGLAGGFDTQYF; DNA: TGTGCCAGCACCTCAAGAGGTCTAGCGGGGGGTTTCGATACGCAGTATTTT
size: NA; D: TRBD1; V: TRBV7-3; J: TRBJ2-5; CDR3: CASSLNAGGTQETQYF; DNA: TGTGCCAGCAGCTTAAACGCAGGGGGTACCCAAGAGACCCAGTACTTC
size: NA; D: NA; V: TRBV6-1; J: TRBJ1-5; CDR3: CASTPDSMLQPQHF; DNA: TGTGCCAGCACGCCGGACAGTATGCTCCAGCCCCAGCATTTT
size: NA; D: NA; V: TRBV29-1; J: TRBJ2-7; CDR3: CSVRRDRSTYEQYF; DNA: TGCAGCGTCCGAAGAGACAGGAGTACCTACGAGCAGTACTTC
size: NA; D: TRBD1; V: TRBV6-1; J: TRBJ2-7; CDR3: CAGRTGPSKAYEQYF; DNA: TGTGCCGGCCGGACAGGACCAAGCAAGGCCTACGAGCAGTACTTC
size: once; D: NA; V: TRBV7-2; J: TRBJ1-1; CDR3: CASSLSRGNTEAFF; DNA: TGTGCCAGCAGCCTCAGCCGCGGGAACACTGAAGCTTTCTTT
size: once; D: TRBD2; V: TRBV28; J: TRBJ2-3; CDR3: CASKGGQRLTDTQYF; DNA: TGTGCCAGCAAGGGAGGGCAGAGACTCACAGATACGCAGTATTTT
size: NA; D: NA; V: TRBV7-9; J: TRBJ2-7; CDR3: CASSPTSYEQYF; DNA: TGTGCCAGCAGCCCAACATCCTACGAGCAGTACTTC
size: few; D: NA; V: TRBV2; J: TRBJ2-6; CDR3: CASSESRGQFSGANVLTF; DNA: TGTGCCAGCAGTGAGAGTCGCGGACAGTTCTCTGGGGCCAACGTCCTGACTTTC
size: NA; D: TRBD1; V: TRBV18; J: TRBJ1-3; CDR3: CASSLRDRNNYNSGNTIYF; DNA: TGTGCCAGCTCTCTCCGGGACAGGAATAATTATAACTCTGGAAACACCATATATTTT
size: NA; D: TRBD1; V: TRBV7-9; J: TRBJ2-5; CDR3: CASRGTGDVETQYF; DNA: TGTGCCAGCAGGGGGACAGGGGATGTGGAGACCCAGTACTTC
size: NA; D: TRBD1; V: TRBV19; J: TRBJ1-2; CDR3: CASSIMTGLVGYTF; DNA: TGTGCCAGTAGTATTATGACAGGGTTGGTTGGCTACACCTTC
size: NA; D: NA; V: TRBV5-4; J: TRBJ1-1; CDR3: CASSVRGTREAFF; DNA: TGTGCCAGCAGCGTACGCGGGACCCGGGAAGCTTTCTTT